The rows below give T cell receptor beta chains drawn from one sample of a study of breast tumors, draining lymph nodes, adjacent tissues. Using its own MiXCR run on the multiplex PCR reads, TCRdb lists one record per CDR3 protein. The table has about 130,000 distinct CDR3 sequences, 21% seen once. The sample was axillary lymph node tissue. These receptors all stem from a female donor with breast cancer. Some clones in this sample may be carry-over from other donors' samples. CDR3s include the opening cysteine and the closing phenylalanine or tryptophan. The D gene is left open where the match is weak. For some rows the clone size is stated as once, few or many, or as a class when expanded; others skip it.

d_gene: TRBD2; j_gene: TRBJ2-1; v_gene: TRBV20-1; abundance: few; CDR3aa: CSAGVQGWTSGSEEQFF; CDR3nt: TGCAGTGCTGGGGTCCAGGGATGGACTAGCGGGAGTGAGGAGCAGTTCTTC
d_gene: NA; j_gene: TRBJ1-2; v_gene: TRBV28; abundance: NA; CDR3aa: CASSFRQFYGYTF; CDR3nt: TGTGCCAGCAGTTTCCGACAGTTCTATGGCTACACCTTC
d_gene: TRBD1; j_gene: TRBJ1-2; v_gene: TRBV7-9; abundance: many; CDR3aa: CASSLRDRGSGSDGYTF; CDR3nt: TGTGCCAGCAGCCTCCGGGACAGGGGGTCGGGATCCGATGGCTACACCTTC
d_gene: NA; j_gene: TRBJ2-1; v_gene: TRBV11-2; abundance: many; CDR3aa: CASSLDQGSSYNEQFF; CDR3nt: TGTGCCAGCAGCTTAGATCAGGGGAGCTCCTACAATGAGCAGTTCTTC
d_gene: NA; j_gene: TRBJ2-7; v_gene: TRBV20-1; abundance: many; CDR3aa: CSAKQVSYEQYF; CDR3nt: TGCAGTGCAAAACAGGTCTCCTACGAGCAGTACTTC
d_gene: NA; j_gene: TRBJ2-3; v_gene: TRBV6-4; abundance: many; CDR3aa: CASSEQRTSTDTQYF; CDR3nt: TGTGCCAGCAGTGAACAGCGGACTAGCACAGATACGCAGTATTTT
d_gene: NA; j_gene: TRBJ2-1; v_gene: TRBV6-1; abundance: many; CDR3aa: CASRTRQPNEQFF; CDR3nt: TGTGCCAGCAGAACGAGGCAGCCTAATGAGCAGTTCTTC
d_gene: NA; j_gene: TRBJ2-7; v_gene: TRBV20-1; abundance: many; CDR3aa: CSARAPGTPYEQYF; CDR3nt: TGCAGTGCTAGAGCTCCCGGGACTCCTTACGAGCAGTACTTC
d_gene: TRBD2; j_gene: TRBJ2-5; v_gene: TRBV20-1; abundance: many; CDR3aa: CSAEISGRAYSETQYF; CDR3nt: TGCAGTGCCGAGATTAGCGGGAGGGCCTATAGTGAGACCCAGTACTTC
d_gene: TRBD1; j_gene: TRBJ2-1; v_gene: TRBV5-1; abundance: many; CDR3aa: CASSLSGGYDEQFF; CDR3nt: TGCGCCAGCAGCTTATCAGGGGGCTACGATGAGCAGTTCTTC
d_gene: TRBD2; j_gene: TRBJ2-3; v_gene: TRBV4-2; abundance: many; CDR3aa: CASSQRTSGTADTQYF; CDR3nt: TGTGCCAGCAGCCAGAGGACTAGCGGGACCGCAGATACGCAGTATTTT
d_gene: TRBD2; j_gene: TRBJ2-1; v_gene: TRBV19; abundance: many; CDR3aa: CASSATSGTVRFF; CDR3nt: TGTGCCAGTAGCGCGACTAGCGGGACAGTTCGATTCTTC
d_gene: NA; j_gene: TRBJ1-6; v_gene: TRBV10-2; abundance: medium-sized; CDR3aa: CASSDVGVWNSPLHF; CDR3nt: TGCGCCAGCAGTGATGTCGGCGTGTGGAATTCACCCCTCCACTTT
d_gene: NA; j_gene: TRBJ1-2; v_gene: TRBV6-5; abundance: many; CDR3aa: CASSPAIDYGYTF; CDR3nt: TGTGCCAGCAGTCCGGCGATTGACTATGGCTACACCTTC
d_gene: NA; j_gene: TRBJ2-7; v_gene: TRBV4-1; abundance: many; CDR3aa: CASSQVPDVGGNYEQYF; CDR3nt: TGCGCCAGCAGCCAAGTCCCGGATGTCGGCGGCAACTACGAGCAGTACTTC
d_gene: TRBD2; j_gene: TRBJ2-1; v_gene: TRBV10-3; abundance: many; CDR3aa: CAISEAGGPSEQFF; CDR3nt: TGTGCCATCAGTGAGGCGGGAGGGCCGAGTGAGCAGTTCTTC
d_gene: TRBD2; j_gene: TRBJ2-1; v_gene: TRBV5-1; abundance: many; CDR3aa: CASSLGAGVFNEQFF; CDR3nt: TGCGCCAGCAGCTTGGGTGCGGGAGTCTTTAATGAGCAGTTCTTC
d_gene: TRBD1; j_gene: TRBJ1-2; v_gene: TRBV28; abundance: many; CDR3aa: CASSPGQGFGYTF; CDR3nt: TGTGCCAGCAGCCCGGGACAGGGGTTTGGCTACACCTTC
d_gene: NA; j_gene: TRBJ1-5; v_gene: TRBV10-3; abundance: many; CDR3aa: CAISDGGTNQPQHF; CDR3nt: TGTGCCATCAGTGACGGGGGGACCAATCAGCCCCAGCATTTT
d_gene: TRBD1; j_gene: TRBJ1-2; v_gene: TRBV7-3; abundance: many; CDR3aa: CASSPGGVLGYTF; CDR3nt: TGTGCCAGCAGCCCAGGGGGGGTACTTGGCTACACCTTC
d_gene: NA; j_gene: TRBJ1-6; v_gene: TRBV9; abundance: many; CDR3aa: CASSVGSASRYNSPLHF; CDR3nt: TGTGCCAGCAGCGTAGGGTCGGCATCCCGTTATAATTCACCCCTCCACTTT
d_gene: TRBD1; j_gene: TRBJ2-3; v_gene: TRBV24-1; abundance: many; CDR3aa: CATSFGTGGTDTQYF; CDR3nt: TGTGCCACCAGTTTCGGGACAGGGGGCACAGATACGCAGTATTTT
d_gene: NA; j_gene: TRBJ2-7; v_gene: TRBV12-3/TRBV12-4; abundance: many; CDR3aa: CASSLKAASEQYF; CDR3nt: TGTGCCAGCAGTTTGAAGGCTGCCAGCGAGCAGTACTTC
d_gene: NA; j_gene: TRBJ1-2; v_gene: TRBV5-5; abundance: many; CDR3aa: CASSLVYYGYTF; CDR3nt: TGTGCCAGCAGCTTGGTGTACTATGGCTACACCTTC
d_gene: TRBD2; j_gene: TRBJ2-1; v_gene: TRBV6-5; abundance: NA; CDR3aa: CASSSSGISYNEHFF; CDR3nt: TGTGCCAGCAGTTCTAGCGGGATCTCCTACAATGAGCATTTCTTC
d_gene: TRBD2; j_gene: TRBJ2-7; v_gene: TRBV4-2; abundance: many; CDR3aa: CASSLAGGSEQYF; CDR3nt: TGTGCCAGCAGCCTAGCGGGAGGGTCCGAGCAGTACTTC
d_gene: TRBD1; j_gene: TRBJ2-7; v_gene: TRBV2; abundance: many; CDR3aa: CAKTAVDRGEQYF; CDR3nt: TGTGCCAAGACGGCGGTGGACAGGGGGGAGCAGTACTTC
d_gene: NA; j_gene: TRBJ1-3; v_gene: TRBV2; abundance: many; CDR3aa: CASKSTGNTIYF; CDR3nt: TGTGCCAGCAAGAGTACTGGAAACACCATATATTTT
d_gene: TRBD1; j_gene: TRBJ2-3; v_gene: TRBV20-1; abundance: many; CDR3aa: CSARATGDGTDTQYF; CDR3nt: TGCAGTGCTAGAGCTACAGGGGACGGGACAGATACGCAGTATTTT
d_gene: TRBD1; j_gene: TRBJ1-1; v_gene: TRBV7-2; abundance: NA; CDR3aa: CASSVGTDTGGTEAFF; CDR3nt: TGTGCCAGCAGCGTCGGGACAGACACCGGGGGCACTGAAGCTTTCTTT
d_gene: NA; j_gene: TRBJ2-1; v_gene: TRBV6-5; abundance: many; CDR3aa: CASSPAGQNEQFF; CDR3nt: TGTGCCAGCAGTCCCGCGGGGCAAAATGAGCAGTTCTTC
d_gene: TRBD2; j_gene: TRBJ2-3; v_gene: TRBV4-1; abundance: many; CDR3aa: CASSQDFAGVQDTQYF; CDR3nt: TGCGCCAGCAGCCAAGACTTCGCGGGAGTGCAAGATACGCAGTATTTT
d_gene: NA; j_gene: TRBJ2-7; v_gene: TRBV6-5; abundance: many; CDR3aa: CASSYSNSNEQYF; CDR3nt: TGTGCCAGCAGTTACTCTAATAGTAACGAGCAGTACTTC
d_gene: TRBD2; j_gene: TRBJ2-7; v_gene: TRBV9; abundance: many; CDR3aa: CASSVVVAGGPSYEQYF; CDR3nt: TGTGCCAGCAGCGTAGTCGTAGCGGGAGGGCCAAGTTACGAGCAGTACTTC
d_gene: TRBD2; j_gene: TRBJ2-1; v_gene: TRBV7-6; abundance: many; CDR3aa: CASSLGAGGPNEQFF; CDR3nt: TGTGCCAGCAGCCTGGGGGCGGGAGGCCCAAATGAGCAGTTCTTC
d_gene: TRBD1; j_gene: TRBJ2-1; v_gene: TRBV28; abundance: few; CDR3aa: CASSGDGTGSNEQFF; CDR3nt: TGTGCCAGCAGTGGCGACGGGACAGGGTCCAATGAGCAGTTCTTC
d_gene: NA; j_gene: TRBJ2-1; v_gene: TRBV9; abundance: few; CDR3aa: CASSVGGAGNNEQSF; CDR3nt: TGTGCCAGCAGCGTAGGGGGGGCTGGCAACAATGAGCAGTCCTTC
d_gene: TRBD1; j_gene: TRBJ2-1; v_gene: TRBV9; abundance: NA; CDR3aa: CASSVVGQNNEQFF; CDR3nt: TGTGCCAGCAGCGTAGTGGGACAGAACAATGAGCAGTTCTTC
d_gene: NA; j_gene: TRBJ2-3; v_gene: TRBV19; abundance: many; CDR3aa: CASREQEVTDTQYF; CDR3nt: TGTGCCAGTAGGGAACAAGAGGTCACAGATACGCAGTATTTT
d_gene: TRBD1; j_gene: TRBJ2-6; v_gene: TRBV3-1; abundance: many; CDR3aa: CASSRPGTARSGANVLTF; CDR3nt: TGTGCCAGCAGTCGTCCCGGGACAGCGCGCTCTGGGGCCAACGTCCTGACTTTC
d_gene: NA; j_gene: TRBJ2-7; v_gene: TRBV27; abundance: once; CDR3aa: CASSKGSVVGEQYF; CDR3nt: TGTGCCAGCAGCAAAGGGTCGGTAGTGGGCGAGCAGTACTTC